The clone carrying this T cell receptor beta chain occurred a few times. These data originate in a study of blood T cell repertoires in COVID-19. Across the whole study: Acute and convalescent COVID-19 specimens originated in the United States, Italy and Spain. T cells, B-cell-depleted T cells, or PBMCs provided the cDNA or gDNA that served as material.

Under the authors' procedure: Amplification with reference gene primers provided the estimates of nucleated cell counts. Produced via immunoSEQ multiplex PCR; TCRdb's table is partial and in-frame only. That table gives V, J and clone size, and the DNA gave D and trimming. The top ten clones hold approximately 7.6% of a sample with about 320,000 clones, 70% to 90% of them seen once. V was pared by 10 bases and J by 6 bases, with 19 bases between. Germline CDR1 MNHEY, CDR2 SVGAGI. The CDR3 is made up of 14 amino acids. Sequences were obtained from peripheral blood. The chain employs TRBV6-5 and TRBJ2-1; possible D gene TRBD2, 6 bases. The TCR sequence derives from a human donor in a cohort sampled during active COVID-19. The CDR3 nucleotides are TGTGCCACCAGGCGGGATTTCGGAAGCAATGAGCAGTTCTTC. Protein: CATRRDFGSNEQFF.